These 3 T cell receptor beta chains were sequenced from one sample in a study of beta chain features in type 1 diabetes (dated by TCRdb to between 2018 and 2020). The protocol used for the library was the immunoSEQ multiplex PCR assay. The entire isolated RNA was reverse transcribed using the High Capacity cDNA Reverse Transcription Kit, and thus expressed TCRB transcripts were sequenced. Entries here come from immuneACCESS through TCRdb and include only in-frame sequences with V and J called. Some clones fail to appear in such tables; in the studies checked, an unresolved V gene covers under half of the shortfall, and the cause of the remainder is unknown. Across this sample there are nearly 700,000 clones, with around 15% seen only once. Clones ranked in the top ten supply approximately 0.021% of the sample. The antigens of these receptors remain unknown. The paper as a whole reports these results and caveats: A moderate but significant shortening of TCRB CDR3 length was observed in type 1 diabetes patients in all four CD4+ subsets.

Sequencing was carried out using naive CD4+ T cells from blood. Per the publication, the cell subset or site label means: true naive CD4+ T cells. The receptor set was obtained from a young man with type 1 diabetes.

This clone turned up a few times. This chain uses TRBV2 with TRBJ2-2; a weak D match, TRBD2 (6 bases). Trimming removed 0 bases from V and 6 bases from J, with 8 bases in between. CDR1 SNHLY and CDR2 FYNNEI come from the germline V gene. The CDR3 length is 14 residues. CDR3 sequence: CASSEARLAGELFF. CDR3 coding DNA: TGTGCCAGCAGTGAAGCACGACTAGCCGGGGAGCTGTTTTTT.

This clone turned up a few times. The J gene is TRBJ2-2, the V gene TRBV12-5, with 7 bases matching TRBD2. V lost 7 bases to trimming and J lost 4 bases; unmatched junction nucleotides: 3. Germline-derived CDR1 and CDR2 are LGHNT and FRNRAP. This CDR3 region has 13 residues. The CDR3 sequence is CASETSFTGELFF. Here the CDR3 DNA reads TGTGCTAGTGAGACTAGCTTCACCGGGGAGCTGTTTTTT.

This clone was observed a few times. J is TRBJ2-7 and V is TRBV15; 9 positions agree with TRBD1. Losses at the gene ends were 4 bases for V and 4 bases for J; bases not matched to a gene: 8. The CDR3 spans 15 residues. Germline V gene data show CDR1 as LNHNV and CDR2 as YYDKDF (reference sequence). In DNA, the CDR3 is TGTGCCACCAGCACCCTCCGGGACAGGGAATACGAGCAGTACTTC. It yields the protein CATSTLRDREYEQYF.